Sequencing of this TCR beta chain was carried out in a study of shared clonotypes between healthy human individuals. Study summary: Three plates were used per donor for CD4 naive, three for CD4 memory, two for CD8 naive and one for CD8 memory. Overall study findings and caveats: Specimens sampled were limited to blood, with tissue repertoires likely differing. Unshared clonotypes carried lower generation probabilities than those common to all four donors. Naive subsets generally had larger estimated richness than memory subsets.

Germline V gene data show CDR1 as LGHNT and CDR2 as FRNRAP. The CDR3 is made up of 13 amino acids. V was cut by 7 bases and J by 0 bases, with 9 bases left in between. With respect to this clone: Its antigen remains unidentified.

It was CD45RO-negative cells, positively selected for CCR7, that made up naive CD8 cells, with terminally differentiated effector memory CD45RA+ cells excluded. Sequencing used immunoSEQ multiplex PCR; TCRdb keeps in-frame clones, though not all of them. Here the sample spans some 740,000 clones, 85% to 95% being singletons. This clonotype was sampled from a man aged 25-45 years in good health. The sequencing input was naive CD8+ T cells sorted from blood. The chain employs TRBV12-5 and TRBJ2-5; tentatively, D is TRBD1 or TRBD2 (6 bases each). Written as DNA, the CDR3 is TGTGCTAGTGCAAGGGGGGACCAAGAGACCCAGTACTTC. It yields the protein CASARGDQETQYF.